This TCR beta chain was recovered during a study of blood T cells in healthy people across ages (dated by TCRdb to between 2015 and 2017). Background on the whole study: Template switching captured roughly one uniquely barcoded TCR beta cDNA molecule per two T cells in model experiments. Using deep sequencing normalized with unique cDNA molecular identifiers, the study measured how TCR beta repertoire diversity changes with age. Donors were grouped into four age groups: young (average roughly 15 years), middle-aged (roughly 40), aged (over 55) and long-lived (82). Using the same blood draw, the study looked at two additional independent replicas of 1 million unique cDNA reads for two donors, one aged 18 to 30 and the other aged 80 or older. To avoid experimental bias, donors of different ages were spread randomly across the sequencing lanes.

Trimming removed 7 bases from V and 7 bases from J; the gene matches leave 7 bases unexplained. Sequences SQVTM (CDR1) and ANQGSEA (CDR2) are obtained from the germline V gene. The CDR3 contains 12 residues, cysteine and phenylalanine counted. Only CDR3 DNA is held: 36 bases, read in frame from base 1. Systemically healthy Caucasian individuals from Russia, 35 to 50 in total and aged about 6 to 95 years, were included as donors. Approximately 9.3 milliliters of peripheral blood were drawn from each donor into EDTA-treated Vacutainer tubes. PBMCs were isolated by Ficoll-Paque density-gradient centrifugation, with at least 7 million obtained per sample. Total RNA was extracted from PBMCs with Trizol reagent, with at least 5.5 micrograms obtained per sample. The percentages of naive CD45RAhigh/CD27high T cells were determined by flow cytometry on a PBMC aliquot from every donor. Library prep was done by 5' RACE. Sequenced using an Illumina HiSeq 2500. A second PCR of roughly 6 to 11 cycles was run with a J-beta primer mix and a sample-barcoded 5' primer. A unique molecular identifier was introduced onto each TCR beta cDNA molecule by a template-switch 5' adaptor carrying 12 random nucleotides. Each sample yielded at least 2.5 million CDR3-containing paired-end reads. All of the RNA was converted into first-strand cDNA using the Mint cDNA synthesis kit, with a TRBC-specific oligonucleotide serving as the primer. After uracil-DNA glycosylase treatment, a first 18-cycle PCR used universal primers M1SS and BC2_uni_R on all cDNA. For the original study's pipeline: For normalization, 1 million high-quality reads were randomly selected from each sample, with every read carrying a distinct molecular identifier. Reads sharing molecular identifiers were discarded rather than binned into consensus sequences. MiTCR, set to a Q25 quality threshold and the strictest error-elimination algorithm, was used for CDR3 identification, clonotype clustering and error correction. A nonparametric unseen species model with Euler transformation was used to estimate a lower bound on total TCR beta diversity. The raw public reads went through TCRdb reprocessing: fastp at Q25, MiXCR clone calling, in-frame beta chains kept. Rows merge per CDR3 protein into single entries with the most common DNA and genes. TCRdb, not the authors, supplied the V and J calls. The sample table holds approximately 1.5 million distinct CDR3 sequences, of which roughly 43% were seen once. Jointly, the top ten make up about 4% of the sample.

This clonotype was counted ten times or more. Its antigen has not been determined. No base-level quality is on record; no much larger clone is a single base apart. What the study reported, not specific to this receptor: Compared with the aged group, more naive CD4+ T cells, fewer expanded clones and increased TCR diversity were shown by the long-lived group, suggesting age selection. Donor CMV infection status was unknown, potentially confounding age-related changes in expanded clonotypes. Estimates of total diversity from one million sequenced T cells were regarded as lower bounds and underestimates. Because profiling used bulk unsorted PBMCs, naive and antigen-experienced compartments could not be compared conclusively. Observed TCR beta diversity per million T cells fell roughly linearly with age, and a significant reduction was already apparent by age about 36. The percentage of naive T cells measured by flow cytometry correlated strongly with observed TCR beta diversity.

Sample: blood. The chain joins TRBV29-1 to TRBJ2-1; 7 junctional bases match TRBD1. The TCR was taken from a woman under 30 in good health. The CDR3 protein sequence reads: CSAIDRVNEQFF. The DNA sequence is given as TGCAGCGCCATAGACAGGGTTAATGAGCAGTTCTTC.